One and the same sample provided the 2 T cell receptor beta chains below, sequenced in a study of cytomegalovirus exposure and HLA in healthy donors. A multiplex PCR was run with 60 Vbeta primers and 13 Jbeta primers. Assay used: immunoSEQ multiplex PCR; TCRdb lists only in-frame clones, some missing. The sample has about 82,000 clones, around four fifths seen once. Sequenced material: PBMCs. The receptors originated from a woman between 50 and 59 years old in good health and CMV-seropositive.

This clone was recorded once. The chain is built from TRBV28 and TRBJ2-3, with TRBD2 identical over 16 bases. The length of the CDR3 is 19 residues. Germline assignment: CDR1 MDHEN and CDR2 SYDVKM. V shed 6 bases, J shed 2 bases, and the junction held 11 bases outside the gene matches. Here the CDR3 DNA reads TGTGCCAGCAGGGGGTTTAGGGGACTAGCGGGAGGGCCCACAGATACGCAGTATTTT. This encodes CASRGFRGLAGGPTDTQYF.

The genes are TRBV10-2 and TRBJ1-5; weak D call: TRBD1 (6 bases). CDR3 length equals 15 residues. The V end lost 2 bases, the J end lost 2 bases, and 10 bases lay between the germline ends. CDR1 and CDR2 from the germline V gene are WSHSY and SAAADI. CDR3 loop: CASSEAGDGNQPQHF. DNA for the CDR3: TGCGCCAGCAGTGAGGCAGGGGACGGCAATCAGCCCCAGCATTTT.